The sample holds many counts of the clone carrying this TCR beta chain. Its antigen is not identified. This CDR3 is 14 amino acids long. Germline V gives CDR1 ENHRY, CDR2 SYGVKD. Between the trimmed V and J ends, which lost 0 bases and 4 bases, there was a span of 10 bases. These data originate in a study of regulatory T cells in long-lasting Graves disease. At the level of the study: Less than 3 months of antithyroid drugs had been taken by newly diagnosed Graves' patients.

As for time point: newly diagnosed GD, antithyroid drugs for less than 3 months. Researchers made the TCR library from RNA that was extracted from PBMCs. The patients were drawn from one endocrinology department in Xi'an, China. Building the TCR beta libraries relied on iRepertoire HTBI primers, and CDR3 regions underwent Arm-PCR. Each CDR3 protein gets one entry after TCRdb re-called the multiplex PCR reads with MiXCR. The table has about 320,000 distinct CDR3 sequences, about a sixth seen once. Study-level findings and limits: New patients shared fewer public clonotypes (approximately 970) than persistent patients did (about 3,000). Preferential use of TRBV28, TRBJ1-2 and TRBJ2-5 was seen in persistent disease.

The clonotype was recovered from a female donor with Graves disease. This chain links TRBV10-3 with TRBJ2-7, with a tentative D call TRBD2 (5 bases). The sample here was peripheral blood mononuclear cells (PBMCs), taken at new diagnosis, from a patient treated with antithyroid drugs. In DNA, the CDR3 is TGTGCCATCAGTGAGTCAGCGCGCGGGTACGAGCAGTACTTC. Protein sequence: CAISESARGYEQYF.